Sequencing of this T cell receptor (beta chain) was carried out in a study of a mutant IDH1 vaccine in newly diagnosed glioma. As for the study in general: Treated patients comprised approximately 60% males and approximately 38% females, mean age approximately 37 years. Every participant had undergone radiotherapy, temozolomide, or both before, and most underwent both.

Time point defined: baseline, week 1 (first vaccination visit). Described treatment: pre-vaccination baseline after standard-of-care therapy. Note on this clone: Antigen specificity is unknown. One junction end does not reproduce the germline sequence, and a read error may be involved.

Germline loops: CDR1 SGHDN, CDR2 FVKESK. CDR3 length equals 13 residues. Findings of the study overall: The occurrence of vaccine-induced immune responses was seen in over 85% of patients. Among top peripheral T cell clonotypes, changes seemed unrelated to pseudoprogression.

Clones were sequenced by immunoSEQ multiplex PCR, and TCRdb holds only the in-frame ones, with some missing. The sample lists tens of thousands of clones, roughly 87% occurring once. The genes are TRBV14 and TRBJ2-7; D possibly corresponds to TRBD1 (5 bases). The receptor was isolated from a man aged 40-50 years with glioma. Some clones in this sample may be carry-over from other donors' samples. Source: PBMCs, taken from a glioma patient treated with radiotherapy, temozolomide or both. CDR3 nucleotides: TGTGCCAGCAGCCAAGATATCAGGGTCCCCCTTAACTTC. This codes for CASSQDIRVPLNF. Variable domain in full (rest from reference TRBV14 and TRBJ2-7): EAGVTQFPSHSVIEKGQTVTLRCDPISGHDNLYWYRRVMGKEIKFLLHFVKESKQDESGMPNNRFLAERTGGTYSTLKVQPAELEDSGVYFCASSQDIRVPLNFGPGTRLTVT.